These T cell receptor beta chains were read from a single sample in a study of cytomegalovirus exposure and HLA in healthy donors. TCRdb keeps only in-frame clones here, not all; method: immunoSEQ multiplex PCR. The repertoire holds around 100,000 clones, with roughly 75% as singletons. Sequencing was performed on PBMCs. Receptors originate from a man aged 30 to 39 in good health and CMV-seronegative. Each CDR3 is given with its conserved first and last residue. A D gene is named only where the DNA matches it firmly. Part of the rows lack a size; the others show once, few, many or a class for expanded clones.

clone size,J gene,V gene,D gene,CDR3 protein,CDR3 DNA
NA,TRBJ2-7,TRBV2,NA,CASSADRYEQYF,TGTGCCAGCAGCGCTGACAGATACGAGCAGTACTTC
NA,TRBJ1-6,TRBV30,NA,CAWGLNSPLHF,TGTGCCTGGGGGCTAAATTCACCCCTCCACTTT
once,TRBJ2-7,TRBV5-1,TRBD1,CASSTTTGGVSYEQYF,TGCGCCAGCAGCACGACGACAGGGGGGGTTTCCTACGAGCAGTACTTC
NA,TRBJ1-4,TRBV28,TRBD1,CASRLTGGVEKLFF,TGTGCCAGCAGACTGACAGGGGGCGTTGAAAAACTGTTTTTT
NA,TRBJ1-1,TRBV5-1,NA,CASSSNSLGLGTEAFF,TGCGCCAGCAGTTCCAACTCCCTGGGCCTTGGCACTGAAGCTTTCTTT
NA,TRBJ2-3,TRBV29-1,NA,CSVQQSPGDTQYF,TGCAGCGTACAACAGTCCCCCGGTGATACGCAGTATTTT
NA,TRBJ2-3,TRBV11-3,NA,CASSGVSTDTQYF,TGTGCCAGCAGCGGTGTGAGTACAGATACGCAGTATTTT
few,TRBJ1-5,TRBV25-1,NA,CASSELKDREPQHF,TGTGCCAGCAGTGAATTGAAGGACCGGGAACCCCAGCATTTT
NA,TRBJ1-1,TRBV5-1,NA,CASSPGGRVNTEAFF,TGCGCCAGCAGCCCGGGGGGGAGGGTGAACACTGAAGCTTTCTTT
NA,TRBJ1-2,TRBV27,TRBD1,CASSWGQGGYGYTF,TGTGCCAGCAGTTGGGGACAGGGAGGCTATGGCTACACCTTC
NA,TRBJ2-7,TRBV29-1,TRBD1,CSVEEGGAGSVEQYF,TGCAGCGTTGAAGAAGGGGGCGCGGGTTCAGTCGAGCAGTACTTC
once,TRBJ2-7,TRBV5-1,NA,CASGGGQSSYEQYF,TGCGCCAGCGGGGGGGGGCAGAGCTCCTACGAGCAGTACTTC
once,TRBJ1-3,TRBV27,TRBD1,CASSPQGARGNTIYF,TGTGCCAGCAGTCCTCAGGGGGCCAGGGGAAACACCATATATTTT
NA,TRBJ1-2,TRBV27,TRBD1,CASSLGGTGLSGGYTF,TGTGCCAGCAGTCTGGGGGGGACAGGGTTAAGCGGCGGCTACACCTTC
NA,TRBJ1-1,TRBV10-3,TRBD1,CAISAETGANTEAFF,TGTGCCATCAGTGCCGAGACAGGGGCGAACACTGAAGCTTTCTTT